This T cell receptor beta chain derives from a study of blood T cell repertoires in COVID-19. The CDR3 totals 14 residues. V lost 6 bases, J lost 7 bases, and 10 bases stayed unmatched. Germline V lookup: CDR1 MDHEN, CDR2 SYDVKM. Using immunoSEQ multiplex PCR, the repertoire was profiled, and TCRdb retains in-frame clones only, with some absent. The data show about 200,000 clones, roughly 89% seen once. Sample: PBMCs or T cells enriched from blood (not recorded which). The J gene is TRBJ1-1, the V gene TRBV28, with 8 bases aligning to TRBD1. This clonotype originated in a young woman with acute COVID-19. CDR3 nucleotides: TGTGCCAGCAGACACCAGGACAGGGATCTTGAAGCTTTCTTT. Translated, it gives CASRHQDRDLEAFF.